The sequence of this TCR beta chain was determined in a study of T cells in Graves' hyperthyroidism and ophthalmopathy. RNA transcripts gave rise to amplified TCR beta CDR3 regions. First-round RT-PCR with HTBI primers amplified the TCR CDR3 region. A single record per CDR3 protein comes from TCRdb applying MiXCR to the multiplex PCR reads. The data show a few hundred thousand distinct CDR3 sequences, approximately 14% seen once. V was clipped by 6 bases and J by 4 bases, with 15 bases between them. CDR1 and CDR2 (germline): MNHNS, SASEGT. CDR3 length equals 15 residues. A few counts support this clonotype.

The clonotype originates from a woman in her sixties with Graves' ophthalmopathy. Sequences were obtained from blood. The rearrangement joins TRBV6-1 to TRBJ1-4; possible D gene TRBD1, 5 bases. DNA of the CDR3: TGTGCCAGCAGCGAACTGACAGCGTTTAATGAAAAACTGTTTTTT. Translated, it gives CASSELTAFNEKLFF.